The 22 T cell receptor beta chains below all came from one sample that was sequenced in a study of graft-versus-host responses after intestinal transplantation. Profiling relied on immunoSEQ multiplex PCR, and the TCRdb table lists in-frame clones only, not all of them. The data hold almost 70,000 clones, with around 90% observed a single time. The specimen comprised bone marrow, sampled roughly 780 days after intestinal transplantation. These receptors were collected from a human patient who received an intestinal transplant, so some T cells may come from the graft donor.

The gene calls are TRBV6-6 and TRBJ1-2; D unclear. Germline V gives CDR1 MNHNY, CDR2 SVGAGI (reference sequence). The CDR3 covers 14 residues. V was clipped by 0 bases and J by 4 bases, with 9 bases between them. CDR3 coding DNA: TGTGCCAGCAGTTACTCCGCCGTTGCCTATGGCTACACCTTC. Translating it yields CASSYSAVAYGYTF.

This chain uses TRBV6-5 with TRBJ1-2, with TRBD1 matching over 11 bases. Germline values: CDR1 MNHEY, CDR2 SVGAGI. The CDR3 sequence is 15 residues long. V was clipped by 5 bases and J by 7 bases; unmatched bases: 9. In nucleotides, the CDR3 is TGTGCCAGCAGTCAACCGGGACAGGGGGAGGGTGGCTACACCTTC. Encoded protein: CASSQPGQGEGGYTF.

The chain is built from TRBV7-6 and TRBJ2-7; D remains ambiguous. The CDR3 runs 15 residues. Trimming took 1 base from V and 1 from J, leaving 11 bases between them. Germline V gives CDR1 SGHVS, CDR2 FNYEAQ. CDR3 coding DNA: TGTGCCAGCAGCTTAGGGTCAGGTGGGTCCTACGAGCAGTACTTC. Translating it yields CASSLGSGGSYEQYF.

The count of this clone is one. This chain uses TRBV11-2 with TRBJ1-1, with D unresolved. Per the germline V gene, CDR1 is SGHAT and CDR2 is FQNNGV. Trimming cost V 2 bases and J 6 bases, with 13 bases left between them. This CDR3 is 14 amino acids long. This chain's CDR3 is CASSLRVVWAEAFF. As DNA, the CDR3 is TGTGCCAGCAGCTTACGAGTTGTGTGGGCTGAAGCTTTCTTT.

CDR3 sequence (DNA): TGTGCCAGCAGCCGGGGGTCTGAAGCTTTCTTT. Protein sequence: CASSRGSEAFF. The chain uses TRBV6-5 and TRBJ1-1, with D possibly matching TRBD1 (5 bases). CDR3 length: 11 residues. Trimming cost V 6 bases and J 6 bases, with 8 bases left between them. The germline V gene has CDR1 MNHEY and CDR2 SVGAGI.

The genes are TRBV7-9 and TRBJ1-1, with 8 bases fitting TRBD1. The CDR3 runs 13 residues. Germline loops: CDR1 SEHNR, CDR2 FQNEAQ (reference sequence). The J segment lost 4 bases and the V segment lost 3 bases, leaving 1 base of the junction unmatched. CDR3 sequence (DNA): TGTGCCAGCAGCTTGACAGGGGTCACTGAAGCTTTCTTT. This translates into CASSLTGVTEAFF. The whole variable domain, filled in from reference TRBV7-9 and TRBJ1-1, reads DTGVSQNPRHKITKRGQNVTFRCDPISEHNRLYWYRQTLGQGPEFLTYFQNEAQLEKSRLLSDRFSAERPKGSFSTLEIQRTEQGDSAMYLCASSLTGVTEAFFGQGTRLTVV.

This clone was detected only once. The rearrangement joins TRBV7-2 to TRBJ2-1; D may be TRBD2 (6 bases). The CDR3 loop spans 17 amino acids. The V end was cut by 1 base, the J end by 2 bases, with 15 bases between. CDR1 is SGHTA and CDR2 is FQGNSA in the germline V gene. The CDR3 region is CASSLVLAIGTYNEQFF. CDR3 bases: TGTGCCAGCAGCTTAGTGCTAGCGATAGGGACCTACAATGAGCAGTTCTTC.

V is TRBV19 and J is TRBJ2-7; D not resolved. V was trimmed by 3 bases and J by 2 bases, leaving 14 bases between them. CDR3 length equals 15 residues. Germline CDR1 LNHDA, CDR2 SQIVND (reference sequence). Here the CDR3 DNA reads TGTGCCAGTAGTATTGGAGTTGCTCCGGCCTACGAGCAGTACTTC. This codes for CASSIGVAPAYEQYF.

The V call is TRBV9, the J call TRBJ2-1; 14 bases match TRBD2. Germline V gene sequence: CDR1 SGDLS, CDR2 YYNGEE. This CDR3 spans 17 amino acids. V lost 2 bases to trimming and J lost 10 bases; unmatched junction nucleotides: 11. CDR3 coding DNA: TGTGCCAGCAGCGTTGAAGAAGGGACTAGCGGGGGACGCGAGCAGTTCTTC. Protein: CASSVEEGTSGGREQFF.

V and J are TRBV18 and TRBJ2-7; D is unclear. V gave up 3 bases and J gave up 0 bases, with 9 bases separating them. CDR1 KGHSH and CDR2 LQKENI come from the germline V gene. This CDR3 contains 14 residues. For the CDR3, the DNA is TGTGCCAGCTCACCTCAGAGTAACTCCTACGAGCAGTACTTC. Its translation is CASSPQSNSYEQYF.

This chain uses TRBV19 with TRBJ2-7, with 9 bases that match TRBD1. The CDR3 length is 14 residues. Germline CDR1 is LNHDA and CDR2 is SQIVND (reference sequence). V trimming: 6 bases; J trimming: 4 bases; junction bases outside the gene matches: 7. In DNA, the CDR3 is TGTGCCAGTAGGGCCGGGACAGGGTTATACGAGCAGTACTTC. It translates to CASRAGTGLYEQYF.

The chain carries TRBV6-5 and TRBJ2-7; D is possibly TRBD1 (5 bases). Germline CDR1 is MNHEY and CDR2 is SVGAGI. V was shortened by 6 bases and J by 7 bases, with 19 bases between the two germline ends. The CDR3 covers 14 residues. CDR3: CASSSTRGVSEQYF. DNA of the CDR3: TGTGCCAGCAGCTCGACAAGGGGTGTCTCGGAGCAGTACTTC.

The chain employs TRBV7-6 and TRBJ2-1, with TRBD1 matching 7 bases. CDR3 size: 16 residues. J was trimmed by 2 bases and V by 3 bases; bases with no gene match: 7. The germline V gene encodes CDR1 SGHVS and CDR2 FNYEAQ. In DNA, the CDR3 is TGTGCCAGCAGCTTCCCCGACAGGGTCCCCTACAATGAGCAGTTCTTC. Amino acids: CASSFPDRVPYNEQFF.

V and J are TRBV30 and TRBJ1-5, with 9 bases that match TRBD1. Trimming cost V 4 bases and J 5 bases; bases outside gene matches: 6. There are 14 residues in the CDR3. The germline V gene encodes CDR1 GTSNPN and CDR2 SVGIG (reference sequence). The CDR3 loop reads CAWTDRGFDQPQHF. CDR3 DNA sequence: TGTGCCTGGACGGACAGGGGTTTTGATCAGCCCCAGCATTTT. Drawing the rest from reference TRBV30 and TRBJ1-5, the complete variable domain is SQTIHQWPATLVQPVGSPLSLECTVEGTSNPNLYWYRQAAGRGLQLLFYSVGIGQISSEVPQNLSASRPQDRQFILSSKKLLLSDSGFYLCAWTDRGFDQPQHFGDGTRLSIL.

This clone came up a few times. The V call is TRBV10-3, the J call TRBJ1-1; TRBD1 might be the D (5 bases). CDR3 length: 13 amino acids. Deletions cut 10 bases from V and 2 bases from J, with 14 bases between. The germline CDR1 and CDR2 sequences are ENHRY and SYGVKD. The CDR3 reads CATGTLQNTEAFF. For the CDR3, the DNA is TGTGCCACTGGGACTTTACAAAACACTGAAGCTTTCTTT.

J is TRBJ1-2 and V is TRBV7-9, with 9 bases that match TRBD1. This CDR3 region has 16 residues. In germline, CDR1 is SEHNR, CDR2 FQNEAQ (reference sequence). Unmatched junction bases numbered 8, after V lost 4 bases and J lost 2 bases. For the CDR3, the DNA is TGTGCCAGCAGCTCCGGGACAGGGTTTAGGAACTATGGCTACACCTTC. This gives the protein CASSSGTGFRNYGYTF.

V usage is TRBV7-3 and J usage is TRBJ2-1, with D uncertain. V shed 5 bases and J shed 0 bases, with 5 bases lying between them. Germline-derived CDR1 and CDR2 are SGHTA and FQGTGA. This CDR3 comprises 13 residues. The CDR3 region is CASSPGSYNEQFF. The CDR3 DNA sequence: TGTGCCAGCAGCCCGGGCTCCTACAATGAGCAGTTCTTC.

The chain links TRBV7-9 to TRBJ2-5; no clear D. The ends were cut back, 3 bases at V and 2 bases at J, with 10 bases in the middle. The germline V gene encodes CDR1 SEHNR and CDR2 FQNEAQ (reference sequence). The CDR3 covers 14 residues. The DNA of the CDR3 is TGTGCCAGCAGCTTGGGGATCCTACAAGAGACCCAGTACTTC. This translates into CASSLGILQETQYF.

V is TRBV29-1 and J is TRBJ2-7, with D possibly matching TRBD2 (6 bases). The germline CDR1 and CDR2 sequences are SQVTM and ANQGSEA. V dropped 2 bases and J dropped 0 bases, with 14 bases sitting between them. CDR3 length: 15 amino acids. DNA for the CDR3: TGCAGCGTTGAAAGAGGGACTTCCAGCTCCTACGAGCAGTACTTC. This gives the protein CSVERGTSSSYEQYF.

The chain carries TRBV6-5 and TRBJ2-2; 11 positions match TRBD2. CDR1 and CDR2 (germline): MNHEY, SVGAGI. Losses at the gene ends were 6 bases for V and 5 bases for J; bases not matched to a gene: 5. CDR3 size: 15 residues. This chain's CDR3 is CASRIAGGPTGELFF. Written as DNA, the CDR3 is TGTGCCAGCAGGATAGCGGGGGGGCCTACCGGGGAGCTGTTTTTT.

In nucleotides, the CDR3 is TGTGCCAGCAGCTTCCGGCCCTATGAGCAGTTCTTC. Protein: CASSFRPYEQFF. The rearrangement links TRBV7-9 to TRBJ2-1; no firm D call. The V and J ends lost 3 bases and 8 bases respectively, with 8 bases between them. Germline CDR1 is SEHNR and CDR2 is FQNEAQ (reference sequence). This CDR3 comprises 12 residues.

V and J are TRBV12-2 and TRBJ1-6. TRBV12-2 is a pseudogene segment. CDR3 length equals 14 residues. Here the CDR3 DNA reads TGTGCAAGTCGACGTACCTGGAGTCCCTCACCCCTCCACTTT. Encoded protein: CASRRTWSPSPLHF.